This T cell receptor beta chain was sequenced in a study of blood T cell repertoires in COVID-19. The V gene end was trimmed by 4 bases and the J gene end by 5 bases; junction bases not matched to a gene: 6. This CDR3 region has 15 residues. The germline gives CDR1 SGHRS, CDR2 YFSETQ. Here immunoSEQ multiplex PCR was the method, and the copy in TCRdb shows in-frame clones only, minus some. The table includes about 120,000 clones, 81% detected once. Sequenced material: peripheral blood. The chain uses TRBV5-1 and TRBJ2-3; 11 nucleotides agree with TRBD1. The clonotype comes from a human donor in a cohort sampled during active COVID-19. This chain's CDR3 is CASSTTGTGGDTQYF. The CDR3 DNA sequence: TGCGCCAGCAGCACGACCGGGACAGGGGGAGATACGCAGTATTTT.